This is a list of T cell receptor beta chains from one sample in a study of memory CD4+ T cells and cytomegalovirus serostatus. Clones were read by immunoSEQ multiplex PCR, and TCRdb kept only the in-frame ones, dropping some. The sample records about 67,000 clones, roughly three quarters being singletons. The specimen was memory CD4+ T cells from blood. The receptors come from an adult in good health and CMV-seropositive. The CDR3 runs from the conserved cysteine through the conserved F or W. D genes are given only for firm matches. Not all rows give a size; the values are once, few, many and, for expanded clones, a class.

D gene	clone size	V gene	J gene	CDR3 DNA	CDR3 protein
TRBD2	-	TRBV7-6	TRBJ2-3	TGTGCCAGCAGTGATAGCGGGGGGCCCGTCACAGATACGCAGTATTTT	CASSDSGGPVTDTQYF
-	-	TRBV7-9	TRBJ2-1	TGTGCCAGCAGCCGACAGCGAAGCTCCTACAATGAGCAGTTCTTC	CASSRQRSSYNEQFF
-	-	TRBV15	TRBJ1-4	TGTGCCACCAGAAGAGGGTTGGCTAATGAAAAACTGTTTTTT	CATRRGLANEKLFF
-	-	TRBV6-1	TRBJ2-3	TGTGCCAGCAGCAGACCCCCAGATACGCAGTATTTT	CASSRPPDTQYF
-	-	TRBV5-4	TRBJ2-5	TGTGCCAGCAGCTTGGAACTACATCAAGAGACCCAGTACTTC	CASSLELHQETQYF
TRBD2	-	TRBV7-8	TRBJ2-7	TGTGCCAGCAGCTTAAGGGTGAGCGGGAGCCACTCCTACGAGCAGTACTTC	CASSLRVSGSHSYEQYF
TRBD2	-	TRBV6-5	TRBJ2-1	TGTGCCAGTTTATCGTTGGGACTAGCGGAGCAGTTCTTC	CASLSLGLAEQFF
-	-	TRBV6-5	TRBJ1-1	TGTGCCAGCAGCGGGGGTACTGAAGCTTTCTTT	CASSGGTEAFF
-	-	TRBV6-1	TRBJ1-1	TGTGCCAGCAGTGAAAACGAGGGGAAGGCAGCTTTCTTT	CASSENEGKAAFF
-	-	TRBV5-6	TRBJ1-4	TGTGCCAGCAGCTTGGCATATGCAGGGGACGAAAAACTGTTTTTT	CASSLAYAGDEKLFF
-	-	TRBV5-4	TRBJ2-2	TGTGCCAGCAGCTTGGCCGAAGTAGGGGTTACCGGGGAGCTGTTTTTT	CASSLAEVGVTGELFF
TRBD1	few	TRBV7-9	TRBJ1-5	TGTGCCAGCAGCCTGGGACAGGCTTACAATCAGCCCCAGCATTTT	CASSLGQAYNQPQHF
TRBD2	-	TRBV27	TRBJ2-7	TGTGCCAGCAGAGGGGCCGGGAGGGAAAACTCCTACGAGCAGTACTTC	CASRGAGRENSYEQYF
TRBD1	-	TRBV27	TRBJ1-6	TGTGCCAGCAGAACAGGGGCGGATTCACCCCTCCACTTT	CASRTGADSPLHF
-	once	TRBV4-2	TRBJ2-1	TGTGCCAGCAGCCTCCCCCAGGGCTCCTACAATGAGCAGTTCTTC	CASSLPQGSYNEQFF
-	-	TRBV4-3	TRBJ2-6	TGCGCCAGCAGCCAATTAGGGGCCAACGTCCTGACTTTC	CASSQLGANVLTF
TRBD1	few	TRBV10-3	TRBJ1-2	TGTGCCATCAGTGACACGTCACGGGACAGATATGGCTACACCTTC	CAISDTSRDRYGYTF
TRBD1	-	TRBV10-3	TRBJ2-3	TGTGCCATCAGTGAGGGGACAGGGGCTCTAGGTAACACAGATACGCAGTATTTT	CAISEGTGALGNTDTQYF
TRBD1	few	TRBV7-9	TRBJ2-6	TGTGCCAGCAGAGGGGACAGGGGGCGGGCCCCTGGGGCCAACGTCCTGACTTTC	CASRGDRGRAPGANVLTF
-	-	TRBV7-9	TRBJ1-5	TGTGCCAGCAGCTTTGGGGACCGCCATCAGCCCCAGCATTTT	CASSFGDRHQPQHF
-	-	TRBV7-2	TRBJ2-6	TGTGCCAGCAGAGGGGCGGGCGTCCTGACTTTC	CASRGAGVLTF
-	-	TRBV5-1	TRBJ1-1	TGCGCCAGCAGCTTGGCCGGTGGGAGCACTGAAGCTTTCTTT	CASSLAGGSTEAFF
-	-	TRBV6-1	TRBJ2-7	TGTGCCAGCAGTGAAGGATGGACCTACGAGCAGTACTTC	CASSEGWTYEQYF
-	-	TRBV29-1	TRBJ2-7	TGCAGCGTAGTCCCTATCGGGGGTACAAACTACGAGCAGTACTTC	CSVVPIGGTNYEQYF
-	-	TRBV15	TRBJ2-7	TGTGCCACCAGTCTGGGGGACTCCTACGAGCAGTACTTC	CATSLGDSYEQYF
-	few	TRBV7-3	TRBJ2-2	TGTGCCAGCACCCTAGAAGGCAGGGGAGGACCCGGGGAGCTGTTTTTT	CASTLEGRGGPGELFF
TRBD2	-	TRBV7-2	TRBJ2-5	TGTGCCAGCCGGGGACTAGCGGGTTTAGAGACCCAGTACTTC	CASRGLAGLETQYF
-	-	TRBV11-2	TRBJ1-2	TGTGCCAGCAGCTTAGGGAGGGGGGGCGCGATCTATGGCTACACCTTC	CASSLGRGGAIYGYTF
-	-	TRBV7-9	TRBJ1-1	TGTGCCAGCAGCTTAGGGACAGCGAACACTGAAGCTTTCTTT	CASSLGTANTEAFF
-	-	TRBV29-1	TRBJ2-2	TGCAGCGTTGCGGGACGGACTAACACCGGGGAGCTGTTTTTT	CSVAGRTNTGELFF
-	few	TRBV13	TRBJ1-4	TGTGCCAGCAGCCGAGATCATGAAAAACTGTTTTTT	CASSRDHEKLFF
-	-	TRBV29-1	TRBJ1-1	TGCAGCGTTGAAGAAACGGGTATCGGCACTGAAGCTTTCTTT	CSVEETGIGTEAFF
TRBD2	many	TRBV4-1	TRBJ2-3	TGCGCCAGCAGCCGACAAGGACTAGCGGGTAACACAGATACGCAGTATTTT	CASSRQGLAGNTDTQYF
-	-	TRBV6-4	TRBJ2-3	TGTGCCAGCAGGGCGGCAGATACGCAGTATTTT	CASRAADTQYF
-	few	TRBV11-2	TRBJ1-1	TGTGCCAGCAGCCCGGAGGCAGGGATCACTGAAGCTTTCTTT	CASSPEAGITEAFF
-	few	TRBV4-1	TRBJ1-3	TGCGCCAGCAGCCAACAGGAATTTTACGGAAACACCATATATTTT	CASSQQEFYGNTIYF
TRBD1	few	TRBV7-6	TRBJ2-7	TGTGCCAGCAGTTTTCAGTCCCCGGGACAGTCCTACGAGCAGTACTTC	CASSFQSPGQSYEQYF
-	-	TRBV6-1	TRBJ1-6	TGTGCCAGCACTCTGGGTGGACACAATAATTCACCCCTCCACTTT	CASTLGGHNNSPLHF
-	few	TRBV11-2	TRBJ2-5	TGTGCCAGCAGCTTAGAGGCAGAAGAGACCCAGTACTTC	CASSLEAEETQYF
TRBD2	-	TRBV2	TRBJ2-5	TGTGCCAGCAGTGAAAATCTAGCGGGGGGGCCAAAAACCCAGTACTTC	CASSENLAGGPKTQYF
-	-	TRBV4-1	TRBJ2-3	TGCGCCAGCAGCCAAGTGGACGGGACAGATACGCAGTATTTT	CASSQVDGTDTQYF
-	medium-sized	TRBV18	TRBJ1-1	TGTGCCAGCTCACCACGACTGAAAGAGAACACTGAAGCTTTCTTT	CASSPRLKENTEAFF
-	-	TRBV6-1	TRBJ2-6	TGTGCCAGCAGCGGACAGTCTGGGGCCAACGTCCTGACTTTC	CASSGQSGANVLTF
-	-	TRBV5-1	TRBJ1-4	TGCGCCAGCAGCTTGGGTCAGGGCGGTGGTGAAAAACTGTTTTTT	CASSLGQGGGEKLFF
-	-	TRBV6-1	TRBJ1-2	TGTGCCAGCAGTGAAGAAAGATACAGCGACTATGGCTACACCTTC	CASSEERYSDYGYTF
-	few	TRBV18	TRBJ1-2	TGTGCCAGCTCACCGGACAGAAGAGGAGGCTTCTATGGCTACACCTTC	CASSPDRRGGFYGYTF
-	once	TRBV6-5	TRBJ1-2	TGTGCCAGCAGCCCGAGCGGGGGCGACTATGGCTACACCTTC	CASSPSGGDYGYTF
-	-	TRBV28	TRBJ2-7	TGTGCCAGCAGAAGTAACTACGAGCAGTACTTC	CASRSNYEQYF
TRBD2	few	TRBV30	TRBJ2-1	TGTGCCTGGAAGAGCCTCTCGACTAGCGGATACAATGAGCAGTTCTTC	CAWKSLSTSGYNEQFF
-	-	TRBV4-2	TRBJ1-2	TGTGCCAGCAGCCAAGATCAGGGTACAGTGGAGCATGGCTACACCTTC	CASSQDQGTVEHGYTF
-	-	TRBV18	TRBJ2-7	TGTGCCAGCTCATGGCGCGGCTCCTACGAGCAGTACTTC	CASSWRGSYEQYF
-	few	TRBV5-1	TRBJ1-5	TGCGCCAGCAGCTTGGGGATGGGTAGCAATCAGCCCCAGCATTTT	CASSLGMGSNQPQHF
-	once	TRBV30	TRBJ2-5	TGTGCCTGGAGTGTACGGTCGGTTAGGGGGGAGACCCAGTACTTC	CAWSVRSVRGETQYF
TRBD2	-	TRBV7-8	TRBJ2-7	TGTGCCAGCAGCCTAGCGGGAGTATCCCACGAGCAGTACTTC	CASSLAGVSHEQYF
-	-	TRBV4-1	TRBJ1-6	TGCGCCAGCAGCCAAGAAACAGGGCAGTATTCACCCCTCCACTTT	CASSQETGQYSPLHF